This T cell receptor beta chain was observed in a study of T-cell memory formation after mild COVID-19. Findings and caveats of the study: Largely, contracting CD4+ clones fell within CM and EM, and contracting CD8+ clones within EMRA.

The V gene end was trimmed by 4 bases and the J gene end by 4 bases; junction bases not matched to a gene: 18. CDR1 is KGHDR and CDR2 is SFDVKD in the germline V gene. The CDR3 spans 20 residues. TCRdb independently ran MiXCR on the 5' RACE reads; one entry per CDR3 protein. Found here are roughly 450,000 distinct CDR3 sequences, 15% to 20% of them singletons; the top ten hold roughly 12%. This clonotype was counted only a few times. Its antigen is as yet unknown. Sequences were obtained from PBMCs or a T cell subset sorted from them (not recorded which). The J gene is TRBJ2-7, the V gene TRBV24-1, with 13 bases aligning to TRBD2. This receptor was identified in an adult woman who had mild COVID-19 (a few samples of this study predate the infection). Cell type and time point are not known. CDR3 protein: CATSDLGLAGAHGPRYEQYF. CDR3 bases: TGTGCCACCAGTGACCTAGGACTAGCGGGGGCCCACGGACCCAGATACGAGCAGTACTTC.